The 8 T cell receptor beta chains below were found in one sample sequenced in a study of blood T cells in healthy people across ages. Through a sample-barcoded 5' primer and a J-beta primer mix, a second PCR was run for 7 to 11 cycles. TCRdb independently ran MiXCR on the 5' RACE reads; one entry per CDR3 protein. The sample has around 500,000 distinct CDR3 sequences, about 45% seen once. The sample was blood. These receptors all come from a man aged 80 or over in good health.

V is TRBV28 and J is TRBJ2-1; 7 positions agree with TRBD2. The CDR3 is made up of 15 amino acids. CDR1 MDHEN and CDR2 SYDVKM come from the germline V gene. V lost 4 bases to trimming and J lost 13 bases; unmatched junction nucleotides: 16. The CDR3 here is CASSSPGLTKETQFF. The CDR3 DNA follows: TGTGCCAGCAGTTCACCGGGACTAACAAAGGAGACCCAGTTCTTC.

The genes are TRBV11-2 and TRBJ2-7; unclear D gene. Germline V gene sequence: CDR1 SGHAT, CDR2 FQNNGV. V was shortened by 5 bases and J by 3 bases, with 11 bases between the two germline ends. This CDR3 has 13 residues. The CDR3 loop is CASSIGHHYEQYF. The DNA of the CDR3 is TGTGCCAGCAGCATCGGTCATCACTACGAGCAGTACTTC.

The chain has TRBV7-2 and TRBJ2-3; 10 bases line up with TRBD2. The germline V gene has CDR1 SGHTA and CDR2 FQGNSA. The CDR3 is 17 amino acids. The ends lost 2 bases at V and 7 bases at J; junction bases unmatched: 12. CDR3 sequence: CASSLPQTAGGRNTQYF. The DNA of the CDR3 is TGTGCCAGCAGCTTACCCCAAACAGCGGGAGGGCGAAATACGCAGTATTTT. Full variable domain (outside the CDR3, taken from reference TRBV7-2 and TRBJ2-3): GAGVSQSPSNKVTEKGKDVELRCDPISGHTALYWYRQSLGQGLEFLIYFQGNSAPDKSGLPSDRFSAERTGGSVSTLTIQRTQQEDSAVYLCASSLPQTAGGRNTQYFGPGTRLTVL.

The V gene is TRBV29-1, the J gene TRBJ2-1; unclear D gene. The CDR3 has 13 residues. Deletions cut 3 bases from V and 0 bases from J, with 6 bases between. Germline V gene sequence: CDR1 SQVTM, CDR2 ANQGSEA. This chain's CDR3 is CSVDASSYNEQFF. The DNA for the CDR3 is TGCAGCGTTGACGCGAGCTCCTACAATGAGCAGTTCTTC.

This clonotype was counted at least ten times. The chain has TRBV6-6 and TRBJ2-3, with 7 bases matching TRBD2. Germline V CDR1 and CDR2: MNHNY, SVGAGI (reference sequence). Trimming cost V 9 bases and J 3 bases; bases outside gene matches: 6. The CDR3 covers 13 residues. The chain's CDR3 is CASTWGGTDTQYF. DNA for the CDR3: TGTGCCAGTACTTGGGGGGGAACAGATACGCAGTATTTT.

This clonotype came up a few times. This rearrangement joins TRBV7-9 to TRBJ2-1; TRBD2 aligns across 11 bases. Germline CDR1 is SEHNR and CDR2 is FQNEAQ (reference sequence). V dropped 5 bases and J dropped 10; count of bases not matched to a gene: 16. The CDR3 is 17 amino acids. CDR3 DNA: TGTGCCAGCAGCGATCGCCGACTAGCGGGATCCCGCGAGGAGCAGTTCTTC. Amino acids: CASSDRRLAGSREEQFF.

Worth noting for this clonotype: A much larger clone is a single base away; this may be a read error. The chain combines TRBV6-5 with TRBJ2-5; possibly TRBD1 or TRBD2 for D (5 bases each). The CDR3 contains 13 residues. Germline CDR1 MNHEY, CDR2 SVGAGI. DNA of the CDR3: TGTGCCAGCAGGCCCGGGACGTCAGAGATCCAGTACTTC. Translating gives CASRPGTSEIQYF.

This clonotype was seen only a few times. The J gene is TRBJ2-4, the V gene TRBV7-2; 7 positions agree with TRBD2. The J call may not be correct, given that the DNA end is closer to TRBJ2-7. Germline V gene data show CDR1 as SGHTA and CDR2 as FQGNSA. This CDR3 is 16 amino acids long. This CDR3 reads CASSLGPAGEGYEQYF. DNA of the CDR3: TGTGCCAGCAGCTTAGGTCCGGCGGGAGAAGGCTACGAGCAGTACTTC.